These T cell receptor beta chains were read from a single sample in a study of blood T cell repertoires in COVID-19. TCRdb's copy holds only in-frame clones and misses some; the assay was immunoSEQ multiplex PCR. Here the sample spans about 59,000 clones, about 83% being singletons. Sequencing used peripheral blood. The origin of the receptors is a woman of 80 years or more with acute or convalescent COVID-19. The CDR3 runs from the conserved cysteine through the conserved F or W. A D gene is named only where the DNA matches it firmly. The size field is filled for only some rows; it gives once, few, many or a size class.

V gene	clone size	J gene	D gene	CDR3 protein	CDR3 DNA
TRBV6-2/TRBV6-3	.	TRBJ1-5	.	CASRPKVQGWNQPQHF	TGTGCCAGCAGGCCTAAAGTACAGGGTTGGAATCAGCCCCAGCATTTT
TRBV15	.	TRBJ1-2	TRBD1	CATSPGGSRNYGYTF	TGTGCCACCAGCCCAGGGGGATCACGGAACTATGGCTACACCTTC
TRBV7-3	.	TRBJ1-1	TRBD1	CASSTGTGRSEAFF	TGTGCCAGCAGTACCGGGACAGGGAGGTCTGAAGCTTTCTTT
TRBV24-1	.	TRBJ1-4	.	CATSVRTEHNEKLFF	TGTGCCACCAGTGTTCGTACAGAACATAATGAAAAACTGTTTTTT
TRBV7-2	.	TRBJ2-5	TRBD2	CASQRGTEETQYF	TGTGCCAGCCAGCGGGGGACTGAAGAGACCCAGTACTTC
TRBV12-5	.	TRBJ1-2	TRBD1	CASGPQAGGYGYTF	TGTGCTAGTGGTCCGCAAGCAGGGGGGTATGGCTACACCTTC
TRBV6-5	.	TRBJ2-7	.	CASSYSTGSSYEQYF	TGTGCCAGCAGTTACTCGACGGGTTCCTCCTACGAGCAGTACTTC
TRBV6-5	.	TRBJ1-2	TRBD1	CASGRRTGLALSYTF	TGTGCCAGCGGAAGAAGGACAGGTTTGGCTCTAAGCTACACCTTC
TRBV11-3	.	TRBJ2-1	TRBD1	CASSLTLGGQQFF	TGTGCCAGCAGCTTGACCCTAGGGGGCCAGCAGTTCTTC
TRBV7-9	.	TRBJ1-1	.	CASSSDPGQGTEAFF	TGTGCCAGCAGCTCCGATCCTGGGCAGGGCACTGAAGCTTTCTTT
TRBV9	.	TRBJ1-5	.	CASSFTGNRNQPQHF	TGTGCCAGCAGCTTCACAGGGAACCGCAATCAGCCCCAGCATTTT
TRBV27	.	TRBJ1-6	.	CASSLRPGVDSPLHF	TGTGCCAGCAGTTTAAGGCCCGGGGTTGATTCACCCCTCCACTTT
TRBV30	.	TRBJ1-1	.	CAWSQQGGYTEAFF	TGTGCCTGGAGTCAACAGGGTGGTTACACTGAAGCTTTCTTT
TRBV7-9	.	TRBJ2-2	.	CASSRERLRTGELFF	TGTGCCAGCAGTCGAGAGCGGTTGCGCACCGGGGAGCTGTTTTTT
TRBV19	once	TRBJ1-1	TRBD1	CASSTVSQGSNTEAFF	TGTGCCAGTAGTACCGTCTCACAGGGGAGTAACACTGAAGCTTTCTTT
TRBV12-5	once	TRBJ1-2	TRBD1	CASGLAPSGTGYGYTF	TGTGCTAGTGGTTTGGCCCCATCCGGGACAGGGTATGGCTACACCTTC
TRBV6-5	.	TRBJ2-7	.	CASSLGVTYEQYF	TGTGCCAGCAGCCTAGGGGTAACCTACGAGCAGTACTTC
TRBV11-2	.	TRBJ2-3	.	CASSRRKAAGDTQYF	TGTGCCAGCAGCCGTCGGAAAGCGGCGGGAGATACGCAGTATTTT
TRBV28	.	TRBJ1-2	.	CASLTGGYHGYTF	TGTGCCAGCCTAACCGGCGGGTACCATGGCTACACCTTC
TRBV2	.	TRBJ1-4	.	CASSAQRQAGEEKLFF	TGTGCCAGCAGTGCTCAACGACAGGCCGGCGAGGAAAAACTGTTTTTT
TRBV19	few	TRBJ1-1	.	CASLRGNTEAFF	TGTGCCAGTTTAAGGGGGAACACTGAAGCTTTCTTT
TRBV5-1	.	TRBJ2-7	TRBD2	CASSLDTGGLYEQYF	TGCGCCAGCAGCTTGGATACGGGAGGGCTCTACGAGCAGTACTTC
TRBV7-9	.	TRBJ2-5	.	CASSPRTGQETQYF	TGTGCCAGCAGCCCCCGAACAGGGCAAGAGACCCAGTACTTC
TRBV5-5	.	TRBJ1-2	.	CASSLVAGASSGYGYTF	TGTGCCAGCAGCTTGGTGGCAGGGGCCTCGTCGGGCTATGGCTACACCTTC
TRBV6-5	.	TRBJ2-7	TRBD1	CASSRQGNSYEQYF	TGTGCCAGCAGTCGACAGGGGAACTCCTACGAGCAGTACTTC
TRBV15	.	TRBJ2-3	TRBD2	CATSKGLGVTDTQYF	TGTGCCACCAGCAAAGGACTAGGGGTAACAGATACGCAGTATTTT
TRBV28	.	TRBJ2-4	.	CASTLHPKNIQYF	TGTGCCAGCACCTTACACCCCAAAAACATTCAGTACTTC
TRBV11-3	.	TRBJ2-1	.	CASSPRVTTHYNEQFF	TGTGCCAGCAGCCCCCGGGTTACTACCCACTACAATGAGCAGTTCTTC
TRBV7-8	few	TRBJ1-3	TRBD1	CASSLGQGSGNTIYF	TGTGCCAGCAGCTTAGGACAGGGCTCTGGAAACACCATATATTTT
TRBV24-1	.	TRBJ2-1	TRBD2	CATSDDSGGYNEQFF	TGTGCCACCAGTGATGATAGCGGGGGTTACAATGAGCAGTTCTTC
TRBV7-9	.	TRBJ1-2	.	CASSLQSTYGYTF	TGTGCCAGCAGCCTACAGAGCACCTATGGCTACACCTTC
TRBV28	.	TRBJ2-7	TRBD1	CASSQGTGNPYEQYF	TGTGCCAGCAGCCAAGGGACAGGGAACCCTTACGAGCAGTACTTC
TRBV6-5	once	TRBJ2-7	TRBD2	CASSYSSGTYEQYF	TGTGCCAGCAGTTATTCTAGCGGGACCTACGAGCAGTACTTC
TRBV5-1	.	TRBJ2-3	.	CASSPDGVDTQYF	TGCGCCAGCAGCCCCGACGGAGTAGATACGCAGTATTTT
TRBV29-1	.	TRBJ1-6	TRBD1	CSVAQGANSPLHF	TGCAGCGTTGCACAGGGGGCAAATTCACCCCTCCACTTT
TRBV5-1	few	TRBJ1-1	TRBD1	CASSLPQGAGTEAFF	TGCGCCAGCAGCTTACCCCAGGGGGCCGGGACTGAAGCTTTCTTT
TRBV6-1	.	TRBJ1-3	.	CASSEGQNTIYF	TGTGCCAGCAGTGAAGGACAGAACACCATATATTTT
TRBV10-2	.	TRBJ2-7	.	CASSAGNYEQYF	TGCGCCAGCAGTGCCGGGAACTACGAGCAGTACTTC
TRBV21-1	once	TRBJ2-3	.	CAIPGTSAASSTDTQYF	TGTGCCATTCCCGGGACTAGCGCCGCCTCTAGCACAGATACGCAGTATTTT
TRBV28	.	TRBJ2-2	TRBD2	CASRAGGPNTGELFF	TGTGCCAGCAGGGCGGGAGGACCGAACACCGGGGAGCTGTTTTTT
TRBV6-2/TRBV6-3	.	TRBJ2-5	.	CASTPAVREETQYF	TGTGCCAGCACCCCGGCCGTGAGGGAAGAGACCCAGTACTTC
TRBV5-1	.	TRBJ2-2	.	CASSFDGSGELFF	TGCGCCAGCAGCTTCGACGGGTCCGGGGAGCTGTTTTTT
TRBV9	.	TRBJ2-1	TRBD2	CASSVGGAYNEQFF	TGTGCCAGCAGCGTCGGGGGGGCCTACAATGAGCAGTTCTTC
TRBV4-1	once	TRBJ1-1	.	CASSQASQIPTEAFF	TGCGCCAGCAGCCAAGCTAGCCAGATCCCGACTGAAGCTTTCTTT
TRBV7-9	.	TRBJ1-6	.	CASSVGTGRGSPLHF	TGTGCCAGCAGCGTAGGGACCGGGCGGGGGTCACCCCTCCACTTT
TRBV29-1	.	TRBJ2-7	.	CSVGPGDEQYF	TGCAGCGTGGGCCCCGGGGACGAGCAGTACTTC
TRBV7-2	.	TRBJ2-4	.	CASSLILAKNIQYF	TGTGCCAGCAGCTTAATTCTAGCCAAAAACATTCAGTACTTC
TRBV4-3	.	TRBJ1-2	TRBD1	CASSPGTGGRRTGYTF	TGCGCCAGCAGCCCCGGGACAGGGGGACGAAGAACTGGCTACACCTTC
TRBV9	.	TRBJ2-7	.	CASSVSSGEQYF	TGTGCCAGCAGCGTCAGCTCAGGGGAGCAGTACTTC
TRBV24-1	.	TRBJ2-2	.	CATSFGSNTGELFF	TGTGCCACCAGTTTCGGGAGTAACACCGGGGAGCTGTTTTTT
TRBV15	once	TRBJ2-7	.	CATSGWQGRYEQYF	TGTGCCACCAGCGGGTGGCAGGGGCGGTACGAGCAGTACTTC
TRBV27	.	TRBJ1-1	TRBD1	CASRGQSYTEAFF	TGTGCCAGCCGGGGACAGAGCTACACTGAAGCTTTCTTT
TRBV9	.	TRBJ1-3	.	CASSATGAGNTIYF	TGTGCCAGCAGCGCGACAGGAGCTGGAAACACCATATATTTT
TRBV7-2	.	TRBJ2-4	TRBD1	CASSLGNRGRSDIQYF	TGTGCCAGCAGCTTAGGAAACAGGGGGAGGTCGGACATTCAGTACTTC